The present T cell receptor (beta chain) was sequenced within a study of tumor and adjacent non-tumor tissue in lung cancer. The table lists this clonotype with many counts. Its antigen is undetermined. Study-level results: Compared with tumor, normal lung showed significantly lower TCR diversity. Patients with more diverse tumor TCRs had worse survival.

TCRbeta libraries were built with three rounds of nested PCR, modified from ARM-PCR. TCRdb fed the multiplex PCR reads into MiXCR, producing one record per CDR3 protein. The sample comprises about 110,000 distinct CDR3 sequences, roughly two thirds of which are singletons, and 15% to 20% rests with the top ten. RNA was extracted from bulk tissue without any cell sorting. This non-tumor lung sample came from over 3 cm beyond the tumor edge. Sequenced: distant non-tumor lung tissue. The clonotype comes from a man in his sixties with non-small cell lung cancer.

This CDR3 is CASSEKASRQSGRSGYTF. The CDR3 region has the DNA TGTGCCAGCAGTGAAAAAGCCTCCAGACAGTCGGGTCGATCTGGCTACACCTTC. V and J are TRBV6-1 and TRBJ1-2, with a possible D match to TRBD1 (5 bases). Trimming took 2 bases from V and 7 from J, leaving 26 bases between them. The V gene's germline CDR1 is MNHNS and CDR2 SASEGT. This CDR3 is built from 18 residues.